This TCR beta chain was recorded in a study of shared clonotypes between healthy human individuals (dated by TCRdb to 2018 to 2020). For context, the study as a whole: The cohort comprised two women and three men aged 18 to 49 years. Per donor, three plates each were used for CD4 naive and CD4 memory, two for CD8 naive, and one for CD8 memory. To estimate repertoire size and how much clonotype sharing occurs between individuals, the study deeply sequenced the blood TCR repertoires of a handful of healthy adults. To increase sequencing depth and limit assay-specific biases, TCR repertoire library preparation and sequencing were carried out by different laboratories using diverse techniques. Leukapheresis yielded between about 0.94 and 9.5 billion PBMCs per donor. Beyond this particular receptor, the publication reports: Higher generation probabilities were observed for clonotypes shared by all four sorted-subset donors than for non-shared clonotypes. Based on pairwise subsampling, the degree of clonotype sharing among donors was expected to be affected by sequencing depth. Rarefaction of sorted-subset datasets indicated incomplete sequencing despite the large sequencing depth. Naive subsets generally had larger estimated clonotype richness than memory subsets did. Sampling was limited to blood, and TCR repertoires in tissue likely differ from TCR repertoires in blood. When several donors were compared, the shared fraction of clonotypes was about 5.2% for naive CD4, about 4% for naive CD8, more than 2% for memory CD4, and 0.3% to 0.5% for memory CD8. The genetic and exposure-history diversity represented was limited by the small number of donors.

As encoded in the germline V gene (reference sequence), CDR1 is SGHNT while CDR2 is YYREEE. Trimming removed 5 bases from V and 6 bases from J; the gene matches leave 8 bases unexplained. Counted from cysteine to phenylalanine, this CDR3 has 15 amino acids. This entry keeps only the CDR3 DNA: 45 bases, framed from base 1. A remark on this clone: Its antigen is unknown. No much larger clone exists at a distance of one base, and base qualities are not known.

Using the deep immunoSEQ assay, TCR CDR3 regions were amplified from genomic DNA by multiplex PCR. Extracted genomic DNA from each cell subset was distributed evenly across all wells of several immunoSEQ 96-well plates, and each plate was treated as a replicate. For sorted subsets, each replicate PCR was loaded with around 200 ng genomic DNA, equivalent to some 31,000 T cell genomes. Purified libraries were quantified with a Qubit 3.0 fluorometer, sized on a Bioanalyzer 2100, and re-quantified with the KAPA Library Quantification kit. Each immunoSEQ 96-well plate was sequenced on its own single-read 150-cycle Illumina NextSeq 550 flow cell. On the study's bioinformatics: Because only junctional sequences without quality scores were contained in the immunoSEQ output, filtering matching that applied to full-length reads could not be performed. To assign V/J genes and CDR3, sequences were annotated using PyIR, a Python wrapper for IgBLAST v1.9, with IMGT germline references. Reads were removed for weak V/J assignments (E-value above 1e-6), missing CDR3, stop codons, out-of-frame junctions, or ambiguous translated residues. V3J clonotypes were defined as sequences sharing an identical inferred V gene, J gene, and CDR3 amino acid sequence. To compute the percentage overlap between repertoires, the number of shared unique clonotypes was divided by the size of the smaller repertoire. Three approaches were used to assess repertoire richness: RTK rarefaction, the Chao1 estimator, and Recon v2.1 estimates of unobserved clonotypes. Generation probabilities for all TCRbeta clonotypes obtained by the gDNA method from four donors were computed using OLGA. TCRdb holds this immuneACCESS table with in-frame rearrangements only. Some clones are missing; in checked studies, unresolved V genes explain under half, and the rest has no known cause. V and J calls and clone size come straight from that table; D and trimming were deduced from the DNA. This sample comprises around 2.5 million clones, 90% to 95% of them detected only once. About 0.38% of the sample is taken by the ten largest.

The donors were healthy, HIV-negative adults with no recently reported acute infections or vaccinations. Every donor was a Caucasian adult living in Nashville, Tennessee, USA. CD4+ T cells were enriched through magnetic negative selection, after which naive cells were positively selected on CD45RA and the remaining negative fraction served as the memory subset. Blood was collected by leukapheresis, and PBMCs were isolated by Ficoll-Histopaque density gradient centrifugation and then cryopreserved in liquid nitrogen vapor phase. Analytical flow cytometry was used to check the purity and quantity of every magnetically sorted T cell population. Each sorted fraction had its genomic DNA isolated and then quantified by UV absorbance on a Nanodrop 2000c.

The chain uses TRBV5-4 and TRBJ2-2, and 9 junctional nucleotides match TRBD1. Sequencing input: naive CD4+ T cells from PBMCs. The cell subset or site label on this specimen signifies: CD45RA+ positively selected. This sequence originates from a man younger than 35 in good health. Some clones in this sample may be carry-over from other donors' samples. The DNA sequence follows: TGTGCCAGCAGGTCCGGGACAGGGTCTTCCGGGGAGCTGTTTTTT. It codes for CASRSGTGSSGELFF.